The 30 T cell receptor beta chains presented below share a single source sample, sequenced in a study of blood T cell repertoires in COVID-19. TCRdb keeps only in-frame clones here, not all; method: immunoSEQ multiplex PCR. The sample yields about 94,000 clones, about 80% seen once. The sequenced sample was peripheral blood. The receptors stem from a human donor in a cohort sampled during active COVID-19.

The chain carries TRBV5-1 and TRBJ2-5; TRBD1 is a possible D gene (5 bases). Trimming pared 5 bases from V and 4 bases from J, leaving 15 bases between. Germline V gene lookup returns CDR1 SGHRS and CDR2 YFSETQ. This CDR3 has 14 amino acids. For the CDR3, the DNA is TGCGCCAGCAGGCCAGGGTTTTTGGGAGAGACCCAGTACTTC. Its protein product is CASRPGFLGETQYF.

The chain uses TRBV28 and TRBJ1-5; D gene ambiguous. Between the trimmed V and J ends, which lost 2 bases and 0 bases, there was a span of 11 bases. Germline V lookup: CDR1 MDHEN, CDR2 SYDVKM. This CDR3 has 16 residues. In nucleotides, the CDR3 is TGTGCCAGCAGTTTAGCCGGGTTCAGTAGCAATCAGCCCCAGCATTTT. Translated: CASSLAGFSSNQPQHF.

This chain uses TRBV28 with TRBJ2-5; TRBD2 matches at 9 bases. Germline lookup yields CDR1 MDHEN and CDR2 SYDVKM. The J segment lost 5 bases and the V segment lost 4 bases, leaving 8 bases of the junction unmatched. This CDR3 is 15 amino acids long. CDR3 protein: CASSSPAGGRETQYF. CDR3 coding DNA: TGTGCCAGCAGTTCGCCGGCGGGGGGGCGCGAGACCCAGTACTTC.

This clone was observed a few times. This chain joins TRBV19 and TRBJ1-1; D unclear. The CDR3 extends over 12 amino acids. The germline V gene encodes CDR1 LNHDA and CDR2 SQIVND (reference sequence). Between the trimmed V and J ends, which lost 9 bases and 4 bases, there was a span of 12 bases. The CDR3 sequence is CASCGRLTEAFF. The CDR3 nucleotides read TGTGCCAGCTGCGGCCGGCTCACTGAAGCTTTCTTT.

The chain combines TRBV5-1 with TRBJ2-7; 13 nucleotides agree with TRBD2. This CDR3 spans 18 amino acids. CDR1 and CDR2 from the germline V gene are SGHRS and YFSETQ. The V gene end was trimmed by 4 bases and the J gene end by 6 bases; junction bases not matched to a gene: 16. The CDR3 nucleotides are TGCGCCAGCAGCCCCCTCCCCCCCGGGACTAGCGGGATCGGCGAGCAGTACTTC. Its translation: CASSPLPPGTSGIGEQYF. Supplemented by reference TRBV5-1 and TRBJ2-7, the full variable domain reads KAGVTQTPRYLIKTRGQQVTLSCSPISGHRSVSWYQQTPGQGLQFLFEYFSETQRNKGNFPGRFSGRQFSNSRSEMNVSTLELGDSALYLCASSPLPPGTSGIGEQYFGPGTRLTVT.

This rearrangement joins TRBV6-5 to TRBJ1-4, with 7 bases identical to TRBD1. This CDR3 has 13 amino acids. Germline lookup yields CDR1 MNHEY and CDR2 SVGAGI. V trimming: 4 bases; J trimming: 8 bases; junction bases outside the gene matches: 4. The CDR3 DNA reads as TGTGCCAGCAGTTCAGGGGGTCACGAAAAACTGTTTTTT. Its protein is CASSSGGHEKLFF.

The rearrangement uses TRBV7-9 and TRBJ1-5, with D unclear. V lost 1 base to trimming and J lost 9 bases, with 10 bases between them. Germline CDR1 SEHNR, CDR2 FQNEAQ (reference sequence). The CDR3 is 13 amino acids. The CDR3 DNA follows: TGTGCCAGCAGCTTAGACGGCGAGGGGCCCCAGCATTTT. Translating gives CASSLDGEGPQHF.

J is TRBJ2-1 and V is TRBV11-2; TRBD2 agrees at 7 bases. V was pared by 0 bases and J by 9 bases, with 11 bases of the junction left unmatched. The germline gives CDR1 SGHAT, CDR2 FQNNGV. The CDR3 runs 16 residues. The CDR3: CASSLDLLAAFAEQFF. The CDR3 coding sequence is TGTGCCAGCAGCTTAGATCTCCTAGCGGCCTTTGCTGAGCAGTTCTTC.

This chain joins TRBV4-2 and TRBJ1-2; 9 nucleotides line up with TRBD1. The germline gives CDR1 LGHNA, CDR2 YNFKEQ. V gave up 3 bases and J gave up 5 bases; unmatched junction bases: 7. The CDR3 extends over 15 amino acids. The CDR3 sequence is CASSQEDRGRYGYTF. Written as DNA, the CDR3 is TGTGCCAGCAGCCAGGAAGACAGGGGGAGGTATGGCTACACCTTC.

The chain combines TRBV20-1 with TRBJ2-5; no clear D gene. The CDR3 length is 13 residues. V was cut by 3 bases and J by 5 bases, with 13 bases left in between. Germline V gene data show CDR1 as DFQATT and CDR2 as SNEGSKA (reference sequence). CDR3 region: CSASPQLLETQYF. The DNA of the CDR3 is TGCAGTGCTAGTCCGCAGTTATTGGAGACCCAGTACTTC.

The rearrangement uses TRBV7-9 and TRBJ1-2; D ambiguous. The length of the CDR3 is 14 residues. V lost 1 base, J lost 8 bases, and 14 bases lay in between. Germline CDR1 and CDR2: SEHNR and FQNEAQ (reference sequence). CDR3 sequence reads: CASSLETGREGYTF. CDR3 sequence (DNA): TGTGCCAGCAGCTTAGAAACGGGTCGTGAGGGCTACACCTTC.

This chain joins TRBV4-2 and TRBJ2-7, with 8 bases fitting TRBD2. The V and J ends lost 3 bases and 5 bases, in that order; junction bases with no gene match: 9. Looked up from germline, CDR1 is LGHNA and CDR2 is YNFKEQ. This CDR3 spans 15 amino acids. The CDR3 is CASSHPGGGKNEQYF. The CDR3 DNA follows: TGTGCCAGCAGCCATCCCGGGGGGGGAAAGAACGAGCAGTACTTC.

The table lists this clone with a count of one. V gene TRBV5-1 combines with J gene TRBJ2-3; D perhaps matches TRBD1 (5 bases). V was cut by 1 base and J by 0 bases, with 15 bases left in between. Germline V CDR1 and CDR2: SGHRS, YFSETQ. This CDR3 is 17 amino acids long. In DNA, the CDR3 is TGCGCCAGCAGCTTGAGGTCCGGACATCAAAGCACAGATACGCAGTATTTT. Translating gives CASSLRSGHQSTDTQYF.

This clone was seen just once. The V gene is TRBV29-1, the J gene TRBJ2-5, with 7 positions matching TRBD1. Unmatched junction bases numbered 7, after V lost 5 bases and J lost 1 base. The germline CDR1 and CDR2 sequences are SQVTM and ANQGSEA. There are 14 residues in the CDR3. The CDR3 DNA is TGCAGCGTTAACAGGGGCGAACTCCAAGAGACCCAGTACTTC. It encodes CSVNRGELQETQYF.

V is TRBV29-1 and J is TRBJ2-6; a possible D gene is TRBD1 (6 bases). The CDR3 is 13 amino acids. V lost 5 bases to trimming and J lost 3 bases, with 8 bases between them. In germline, CDR1 is SQVTM, CDR2 ANQGSEA. CDR3 nucleotides: TGCAGCGTTCCAGGGGTTGGGGCCAACGTCCTGACTTTC. Protein: CSVPGVGANVLTF.

In its sample, this clone was seen once. The V gene is TRBV18, the J gene TRBJ2-5; 13 bases are shared with TRBD2. The CDR3 runs to 14 residues. Per germline, CDR1 KGHSH and CDR2 LQKENI. Germline trimming cut 5 bases from V and 5 bases from J; bases unmatched to any gene: 2. The CDR3: CASSGLAGEETQYF. CDR3 coding DNA: TGTGCCAGCTCAGGACTAGCGGGAGAGGAGACCCAGTACTTC. Drawing the rest from reference TRBV18 and TRBJ2-5, the complete variable domain is NAGVMQNPRHLVRRRGQEARLRCSPMKGHSHVYWYRQLPEEGLKFMVYLQKENIIDESGMPKERFSAEFPKEGPSILRIQQVVRGDSAAYFCASSGLAGEETQYFGPGTRLLVL.

This clone was found a few times. This chain joins TRBV5-1 and TRBJ2-7; 8 nucleotides agree with TRBD1. Germline trimming cut 0 bases from V and 4 bases from J; bases unmatched to any gene: 9. The CDR3 covers 16 residues. Germline V CDR1 and CDR2: SGHRS, YFSETQ. The CDR3 nucleotides read TGCGCCAGCAGCTTGGATTTGGACAGGGATACATACGAGCAGTACTTC. This sequence encodes CASSLDLDRDTYEQYF.

CDR3 region: CASSSPGRGTEAFF. Written as DNA, the CDR3 is TGTGCCAGCAGTTCGCCAGGGAGGGGGACTGAAGCTTTCTTT. The chain links TRBV6-6 to TRBJ1-1; the D gene is possibly TRBD1 (6 bases). This CDR3 is built from 14 residues. V lost 4 bases, J lost 5 bases, and 14 bases lay in between. Looked up from germline, CDR1 is MNHNY and CDR2 is SVGAGI (reference sequence).

DNA of the CDR3: TGTGCCAGTTCGGGAACTAGGACCGGGGAGCTGTTTTTT. Translating it yields CASSGTRTGELFF. The chain recombines TRBV12-3 or TRBV12-4 with TRBJ2-2; a weak D match, TRBD2 (5 bases). The CDR3 sequence is 13 residues long. The V and J ends lost 9 bases and 5 bases respectively, with 13 bases between them.

The chain joins TRBV28 to TRBJ2-3, with TRBD2 as a possible D gene (6 bases). The CDR3 is made up of 14 amino acids. Trimming pared 1 base from V and 4 bases from J, leaving 9 bases between. The germline CDR1 and CDR2 sequences are MDHEN and SYDVKM. CDR3 DNA sequence: TGTGCCAGCAGTTTATCTGGGAGGCCAGATACGCAGTATTTT. It translates to CASSLSGRPDTQYF.

This clone was detected only a few times. The chain links TRBV27 to TRBJ2-7, with D possibly being TRBD1 (7 bases). Germline V gives CDR1 MNHEY, CDR2 SMNVEV (reference sequence). V was pared by 5 bases and J by 2 bases, with 16 bases between. The CDR3 contains 15 residues. The CDR3 protein is CASSPRGTVPYEQYF. In DNA, the CDR3 is TGTGCCAGCAGTCCCAGGGGGACTGTCCCCTACGAGCAGTACTTC.

This chain uses TRBV3-1 (or the pseudogene TRBV3-2) with TRBJ2-5, with 14 bases that match TRBD2. CDR3 size: 15 residues. Losses at the gene ends were 5 bases for V and 4 bases for J; bases not matched to a gene: 3. The germline CDR1 and CDR2 sequences are LGHDT and YNNKEL (reference sequence). The DNA for the CDR3 is TGTGCCAGCAGCGATGGGACTAGCGGGAGAGAGACCCAGTACTTC. Its protein product is CASSDGTSGRETQYF.

The CDR3 protein is CASSLQGPTYEQYF. In DNA form, the CDR3 reads TGTGCCAGCAGTTTACAGGGGCCCACCTACGAGCAGTACTTC. The rearrangement joins TRBV27 to TRBJ2-7; D may be TRBD1 (6 bases). V was shortened by 2 bases and J by 2 bases, with 10 bases between the two germline ends. Germline loops: CDR1 MNHEY, CDR2 SMNVEV (reference sequence). The CDR3 has 14 residues.

This clone occurred many times. The V gene is TRBV19, the J gene TRBJ2-2; perhaps TRBD1 as D (5 bases). Trimming shortened V by 3 bases and J by 2 bases, and 7 bases separated the two germline ends. The CDR3 extends over 14 amino acids. From germline, CDR1 is LNHDA and CDR2 SQIVND (reference sequence). The CDR3 spells CASSIRENTGELFF. CDR3 coding DNA: TGTGCCAGTAGTATCAGGGAAAACACCGGGGAGCTGTTTTTT.

V gene TRBV2 combines with J gene TRBJ1-1; D might be TRBD1 (6 bases). CDR1 and CDR2 from the germline V gene are SNHLY and FYNNEI. This CDR3 region has 14 residues. Trimming pared 5 bases from V and 2 bases from J, leaving 12 bases between. The CDR3: CASSQQGSNTEAFF. The CDR3 DNA reads TGTGCCAGCAGTCAACAGGGCTCCAACACTGAAGCTTTCTTT.

The chain joins TRBV2 to TRBJ2-7; D call uncertain. This CDR3 is built from 14 residues. The V end lost 10 bases, the J end lost 0 bases, and 16 bases lay between the germline ends. Germline CDR1 is SNHLY and CDR2 is FYNNEI. CDR3 protein: CATVPSPGSYEQYF. The CDR3 DNA sequence: TGTGCCACCGTCCCTTCACCGGGCTCCTACGAGCAGTACTTC.

This clone has a single count. The V and J genes are TRBV28 and TRBJ2-3, with D uncertain. The ends were cut back, 1 base at V and 0 bases at J, with 11 bases in the middle. Germline V CDR1 and CDR2: MDHEN, SYDVKM. The CDR3 totals 16 residues. CDR3 coding DNA: TGTGCCAGCAGTTTATCACAGCTCTTTAGCACAGATACGCAGTATTTT. Protein product: CASSLSQLFSTDTQYF.

The chain uses TRBV5-4 and TRBJ2-5; 7 bases agree with TRBD1. Germline V gives CDR1 SGHNT, CDR2 YYREEE (reference sequence). The CDR3 is 15 residues long. After removal of 4 bases from V and 5 bases from J, the junction contained 11 bases not matched to a gene. For the CDR3, the DNA is TGTGCCAGCAGCGCGGACAGGTTGAGGGAGGAGACCCAGTACTTC. This encodes CASSADRLREETQYF.

In regard to this clone: Other DNA sequences in this specimen translate into the identical CDR3. V gene TRBV28 combines with J gene TRBJ2-7; D is undetermined. CDR1 and CDR2 (germline): MDHEN, SYDVKM. The CDR3 is 10 residues long. V was cut by 3 bases and J by 7 bases, with 4 bases left in between. The CDR3 loop reads CASSFREQYF. CDR3 bases: TGTGCCAGCAGTTTCCGGGAGCAGTACTTC.

The rearrangement joins TRBV7-9 to TRBJ1-1; 9 nucleotides align to TRBD1. J was trimmed by 3 bases and V by 5 bases; bases with no gene match: 10. Germline values: CDR1 SEHNR, CDR2 FQNEAQ (reference sequence). This CDR3 comprises 16 residues. The CDR3 DNA follows: TGTGCCAGCAGCGGCGGCGGGGACAGGGAGGACACTGAAGCTTTCTTT. Its protein is CASSGGGDREDTEAFF.